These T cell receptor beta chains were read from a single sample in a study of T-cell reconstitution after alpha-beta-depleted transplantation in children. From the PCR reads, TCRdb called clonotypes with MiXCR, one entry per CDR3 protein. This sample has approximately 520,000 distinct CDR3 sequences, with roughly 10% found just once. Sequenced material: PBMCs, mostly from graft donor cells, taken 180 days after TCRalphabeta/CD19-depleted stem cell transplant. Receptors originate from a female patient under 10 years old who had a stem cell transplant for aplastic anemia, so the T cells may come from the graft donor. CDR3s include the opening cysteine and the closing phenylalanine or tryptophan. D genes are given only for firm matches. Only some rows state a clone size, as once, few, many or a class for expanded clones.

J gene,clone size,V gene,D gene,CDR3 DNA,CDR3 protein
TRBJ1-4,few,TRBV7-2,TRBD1,TGTGCCAGCAGCCGAGCCCTACAGGGGGCAGGGGAAAAACTGTTTTTT,CASSRALQGAGEKLFF
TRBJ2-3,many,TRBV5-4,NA,TGTGCCAGCAGCTTGACGGGAGAGGCAGATACGCAGTATTTT,CASSLTGEADTQYF
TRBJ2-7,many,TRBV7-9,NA,TGTGCCAGCAGCTTAGTCAGGGTCTCCTACGAGCAGTACTTC,CASSLVRVSYEQYF
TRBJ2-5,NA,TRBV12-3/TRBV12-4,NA,TGTGCCAGCAGAAGCAGGGCTCCCCAAGAGACCCAGTACTTC,CASRSRAPQETQYF
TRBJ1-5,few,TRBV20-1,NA,TGCAGTGCCAGGTCGTTGGGTCAGAGGGGGAGCAATCAGCCCCAGCATTTT,CSARSLGQRGSNQPQHF
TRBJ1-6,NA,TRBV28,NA,TGTGCCAGCAGTGTCGGGCATAGAAATTCACCCCTCCACTTT,CASSVGHRNSPLHF
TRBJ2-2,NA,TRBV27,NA,TGTGCCAGCACAGGGGCGGTCGGGGAGCTGTTTTTT,CASTGAVGELFF
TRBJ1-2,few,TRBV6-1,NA,TGTGCCAGCAGCGAACGGCCCTGGGGAGGCTATGGCTACACCTTC,CASSERPWGGYGYTF
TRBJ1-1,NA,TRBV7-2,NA,TGTGCCAGCAGCTTAAGAACAACCCAGGTCGCTGAAGCTTTCTTT,CASSLRTTQVAEAFF
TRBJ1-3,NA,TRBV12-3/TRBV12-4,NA,TGTGCCAGCAGTTTTCGACAGGCTGGAAACACCATATATTTT,CASSFRQAGNTIYF
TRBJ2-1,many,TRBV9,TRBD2,TGTGCCAGCAGCGCAAGGACTAGAGACTCCGTAGCTCTCTCCTACAATGAGCAGTTCTTC,CASSARTRDSVALSYNEQFF
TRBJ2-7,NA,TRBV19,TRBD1,TGTGCCTCAAGGGGGCAGGGCTCCTCCGAGCAGTACTTC,CASRGQGSSEQYF
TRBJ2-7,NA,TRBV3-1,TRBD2,TGTGCCAGCAGCCACCGGGGGCTAGCGGGATACGAGCAGTACTTC,CASSHRGLAGYEQYF
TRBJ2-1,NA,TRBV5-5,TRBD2,TGTGCCAGCAGCCCCCTGAAAGTAGCGGGAGTGCGAAATGAGCAGTTCTTC,CASSPLKVAGVRNEQFF
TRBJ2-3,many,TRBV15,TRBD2,TGTGCCACCAGCAGAGGTCTGACTAGCGGGGTTGATACGCAGTATTTT,CATSRGLTSGVDTQYF
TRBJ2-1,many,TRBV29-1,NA,TGCAGCGTCTTCGCCCTAAATGAGCAGTTCTTC,CSVFALNEQFF
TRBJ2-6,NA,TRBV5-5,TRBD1,TGTGCCAGCAGCTTGAGGGACAGACTACTCTCTGGGGCCAACGTCCTGACTTTC,CASSLRDRLLSGANVLTF
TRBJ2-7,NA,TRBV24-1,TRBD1,TGTGCCACCAGTGACCCGACAGGGGGAGGCTACGAGCAGTACTTC,CATSDPTGGGYEQYF
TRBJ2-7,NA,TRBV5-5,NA,TGTGCCAGCAGCAAAACAGGGACCCCCTACGAGCAGTACTTC,CASSKTGTPYEQYF
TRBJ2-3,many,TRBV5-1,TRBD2,TGCGCCAGCAGCGTCGGTAGCGGGGGCACAGATACGCAGTATTTT,CASSVGSGGTDTQYF
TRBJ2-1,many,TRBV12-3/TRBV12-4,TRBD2,TGTGCCAGCAGGGATTTAGCGGGAGGACCCTACAATGAGCAGTTCTTC,CASRDLAGGPYNEQFF
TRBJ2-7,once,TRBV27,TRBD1,TGTGCCAGCACCCTGACAGGGCCGCACGACTACGAGCAGTACTTC,CASTLTGPHDYEQYF
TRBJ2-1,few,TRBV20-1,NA,TGCAGTGCTAGAGATAGGGCCCAGCGGGCCGACTCCTACAATGAGCAGTTCTTC,CSARDRAQRADSYNEQFF
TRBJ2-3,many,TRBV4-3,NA,TGCGCCAGCAGCCACCAGTCCAGCGGGTACATGGATACGCAGTATTTT,CASSHQSSGYMDTQYF
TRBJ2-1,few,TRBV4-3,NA,TGCGCCAGCAGCACAACAAGTAGACCCCGAAGCGGGTACTCCTACAATGAGCAGTTCTTC,CASSTTSRPRSGYSYNEQFF
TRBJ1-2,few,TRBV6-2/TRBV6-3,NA,TGTGCCAGCAGTTACTCCGGCGAGGGAGCTTATGGCTACACCTTC,CASSYSGEGAYGYTF
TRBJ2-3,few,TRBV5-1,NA,TGCGCCAGCAGCTTTAGAGCCCGCACAGATACGCAGTATTTT,CASSFRARTDTQYF
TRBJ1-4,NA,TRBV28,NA,TGTGCCAGCAGTTTATGGGGCAGAACCTTTGAAAAACTGTTTTTT,CASSLWGRTFEKLFF
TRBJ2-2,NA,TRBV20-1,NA,TGCAGTGCTCCTCGCGGCGGGAACACCGGGGAGCTGTTTTTT,CSAPRGGNTGELFF
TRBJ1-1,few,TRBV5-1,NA,TGCGCCAGCAGCTTGTATCAGGCTACCTGGCACACTGAAGCTTTCTTT,CASSLYQATWHTEAFF
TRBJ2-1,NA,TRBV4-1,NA,TGCGCCAGCAGCCAAGATCCCCCTAGCGCCTCCTACAATGAGCAGTTCTTC,CASSQDPPSASYNEQFF
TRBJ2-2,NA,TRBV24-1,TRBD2,TGTGCCACCAGTGATTTAAGCGGGATGAACACCGGGGAGCTGTTTTTT,CATSDLSGMNTGELFF
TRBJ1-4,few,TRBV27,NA,TGTGCCAGCAGTCCCGCCCGCACGGGCACCAATGAAAAACTGTTTTTT,CASSPARTGTNEKLFF
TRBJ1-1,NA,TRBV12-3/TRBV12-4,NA,TGTGCCAGCTACGGGAACACTGAAGCTTTCTTT,CASYGNTEAFF
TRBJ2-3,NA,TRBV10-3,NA,TGTGCCCATTCTATGGTTGGGGGAGGTCCAGATACGCAGTATTTT,CAHSMVGGGPDTQYF
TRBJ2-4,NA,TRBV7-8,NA,TGTGCCAGCAGCCTTGGGGCCCAACTAGCCAAAAACATTCAGTACTTC,CASSLGAQLAKNIQYF
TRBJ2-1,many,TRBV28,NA,TGTGCCAGGGAGAGACAGGCGGGTCTCTACAATGAGCAGTTCTTC,CARERQAGLYNEQFF
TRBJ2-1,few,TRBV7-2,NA,TGTGCCAGCAGCCAGCGGACTCCAACTACCTACAATGAGCAGTTCTTC,CASSQRTPTTYNEQFF
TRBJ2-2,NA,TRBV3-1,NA,TGTGCCAGCAGCCAAGTCGGCTGGGTTAGAGGGGAGCTGTTTTTT,CASSQVGWVRGELFF
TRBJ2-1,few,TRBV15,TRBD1,TGTGCCACCAGCGCGGGACAGGTCTACAATGAGCAGTTCTTC,CATSAGQVYNEQFF
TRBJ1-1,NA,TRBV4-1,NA,TGCGCCAGCAGCCAAGTAGTGGGGTACGACACTGAAGCTTTCTTT,CASSQVVGYDTEAFF
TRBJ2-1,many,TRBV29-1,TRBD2,TGCAGCGTTGATTTCCGCGGGAGGTCCTACAATGAGCAGTTCTTC,CSVDFRGRSYNEQFF
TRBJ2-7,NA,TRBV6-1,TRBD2,TGTGCCAGCAGACTTCCGCCTCTAGCGGGAGTGTGGTACGAGCAGTACTTC,CASRLPPLAGVWYEQYF
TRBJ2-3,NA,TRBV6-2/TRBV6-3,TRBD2,TGTGCCAGCAACAAACCGGGACTAGCTACAGATACGCAGTATTTT,CASNKPGLATDTQYF
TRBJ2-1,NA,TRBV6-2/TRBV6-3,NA,TGTGCCAGCAGTTACGCAGATCTGGCCAATGAGCAGTTCTTC,CASSYADLANEQFF
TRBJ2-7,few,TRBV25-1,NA,TGTGCCAGCAGTGACCCGGGACACTACGTCTACGAGCAGTACTTC,CASSDPGHYVYEQYF
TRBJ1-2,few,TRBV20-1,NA,TGCAGTGCTAGGAATACAGGGTCCTATGGCTACACCTTC,CSARNTGSYGYTF
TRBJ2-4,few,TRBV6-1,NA,TGTGCCAGCAGTATGGCCCACGGCAGGGGTGAAAACATTCAGTACTTC,CASSMAHGRGENIQYF
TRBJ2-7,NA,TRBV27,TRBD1,TGTGCCAGCAGTTTATCGGCGGACAGGGCTGGATCCTACGAGCAGTACTTC,CASSLSADRAGSYEQYF
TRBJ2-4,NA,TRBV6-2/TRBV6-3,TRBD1,TGTGCCAGCAGCCCCTGGGGACAGGGAATAGCCAAAAACATTCAGTACTTC,CASSPWGQGIAKNIQYF
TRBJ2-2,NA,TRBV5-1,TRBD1,TGCGCCAGCAGCTCCCAGGGGGCTAGTAACACCGGGGAGCTGTTTTTT,CASSSQGASNTGELFF
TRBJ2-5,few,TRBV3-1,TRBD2,TGTGCCAGCAGCCAAGATCGGGGCGGGGGGGCCAAAGAGACCCAGTACTTC,CASSQDRGGGAKETQYF
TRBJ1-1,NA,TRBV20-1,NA,TGCAGTGCTAAAACGCCTGGGGTGGACACTGAAGCTTTCTTT,CSAKTPGVDTEAFF
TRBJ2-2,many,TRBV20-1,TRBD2,TGCAGTGCTGAGGACTGGACTAGCGGGAACCTAGGCACCGGGGAGCTGTTTTTT,CSAEDWTSGNLGTGELFF
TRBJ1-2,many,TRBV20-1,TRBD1,TGCAGTGCTAGAGTCAGGGGGCTGTTTGGCTACACCTTC,CSARVRGLFGYTF
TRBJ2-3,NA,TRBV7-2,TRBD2,TGTGCCAGCAGCTTACTAGCGGGAGATCCAGATACGCAGTATTTT,CASSLLAGDPDTQYF
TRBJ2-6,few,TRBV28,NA,TGTGCCAGCAGTGGGGGGTTCGTTGGGGCCAACGTCCTGACTTTC,CASSGGFVGANVLTF
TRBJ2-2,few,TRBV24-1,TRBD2,TGTGCCACCAGTGATCTCCCGGCGGGAGGCGGGGAGCTGTTTTTT,CATSDLPAGGGELFF
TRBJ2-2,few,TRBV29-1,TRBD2,TGCAGCGTTAGGCCAGCGGGAGGGCCCCCCGGGGAGCTGTTTTTT,CSVRPAGGPPGELFF
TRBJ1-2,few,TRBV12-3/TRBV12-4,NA,TGTGCCAGCAGCCTAACCACTCTGGGGGATGGCTACACCTTC,CASSLTTLGDGYTF